Below, 5 T cell receptor beta chains from the same sample are listed, as sequenced in a study of blood T cell repertoires in COVID-19. Sequencing used immunoSEQ multiplex PCR; TCRdb keeps in-frame clones, though not all of them. The table has 55,000 to 70,000 clones, around 87% seen once. The sequencing sample was made of peripheral blood. The receptors originated from a man between 60 and 70 years old with active or convalescent COVID-19.

The chain uses TRBV24-1 and TRBJ1-2; D remains ambiguous. CDR3 length equals 12 residues. In germline, CDR1 is KGHDR, CDR2 SFDVKD. The germline V and J ends were trimmed by 4 bases and 5 bases, with 7 bases remaining between them. Here the CDR3 reads CATSDRGYGYTF. CDR3 bases: TGTGCCACCAGTGACCGAGGGTATGGCTACACCTTC.

The J gene is TRBJ1-5, the V gene TRBV7-6; D not certain. Germline V gene data show CDR1 as SGHVS and CDR2 as FNYEAQ. This CDR3 comprises 14 residues. Trimming stripped 4 bases from V and 4 bases from J, with 11 bases between. The CDR3 protein is CASSSLEFNQPQHF. The CDR3 nucleotides read TGTGCCAGCAGCTCCCTAGAGTTTAATCAGCCCCAGCATTTT.

This chain connects TRBV5-4 to TRBJ1-6, with D hard to call. Germline lookup yields CDR1 SGHNT and CDR2 YYREEE (reference sequence). The ends were cut back, 0 bases at V and 6 bases at J, with 10 bases in the middle. The length of the CDR3 is 15 residues. DNA of the CDR3: TGTGCCAGCAGCTTGGGGCGTGGGCTTAATTCACCCCTCCACTTT. It yields the protein CASSLGRGLNSPLHF.

The V and J genes are TRBV19 and TRBJ2-7, with TRBD2 matching 9 bases. This CDR3 region has 15 residues. Germline trimming cut 2 bases from V and 4 bases from J; bases unmatched to any gene: 6. Germline V gene sequence: CDR1 LNHDA, CDR2 SQIVND (reference sequence). Written as DNA, the CDR3 is TGTGCCAGTAGTATAAATTTTAGCGGGAGATACGAGCAGTACTTC. This gives the protein CASSINFSGRYEQYF.

The rearrangement links TRBV6-6 to TRBJ2-4; D is ambiguous. There are 12 residues in the CDR3. CDR1 and CDR2 (germline): MNHNY, SVGAGI (reference sequence). V lost 6 bases and J 2 bases, leaving 5 bases between the germline ends. Here the CDR3 reads CASSPSKNIQYF. CDR3 nucleotides: TGTGCCAGCAGCCCCTCCAAAAACATTCAGTACTTC.